This passage covers 13 T cell receptor beta chains from one sample sequenced in a study of post-analysis software for immune sequencing data. Study observations and caveats: Controls had lower frequencies than patients of roughly five TRBV segments, which included TRBV5-6, TRBV5-1 and TRBV20-1.

Unique molecular identifiers were present in the TCR beta cDNA libraries. A single record per CDR3 protein comes from TCRdb applying MiXCR to the PCR reads. The sample includes around 500,000 distinct CDR3 sequences, around a third of them seen just once. These TCRs are of unknown antigen specificity. Sequenced input: blood. The origin of the receptors is a girl aged 2-17 years with multiple sclerosis.

The rearrangement uses TRBV5-1 and TRBJ2-3, with 9 bases identical to TRBD2. Trimming took 0 bases from V and 6 from J; bases not matched to a gene: 8. The CDR3 loop spans 16 amino acids. Germline V CDR1 and CDR2: SGHRS, YFSETQ. The CDR3 DNA reads as TGCGCCAGCAGCTTGGCCGCGGCGGGGGGGCGTGATACGCAGTATTTT. Translating it yields CASSLAAAGGRDTQYF.

In this sample, this clonotype turned up a few times. The rearrangement links TRBV9 to TRBJ2-1; D assignment may be TRBD1 or TRBD2 (5 bases each). CDR1 and CDR2 from the germline V gene are SGDLS and YYNGEE. V was cut by 3 bases and J by 5 bases, with 18 bases left in between. CDR3 length equals 16 residues. CDR3 amino acids: CASSESGRESDNEQFF. CDR3 bases: TGTGCCAGCAGCGAATCGGGGCGCGAGTCCGACAATGAGCAGTTCTTC.

This chain links TRBV4-1 with TRBJ1-1; unclear D gene. The V gene lost 0 bases and the J gene lost 1 base, with 9 bases spanning the gap. This CDR3 is 15 amino acids long. CDR1 and CDR2 (germline): MGHRA, YSYEKL. In DNA, the CDR3 is TGCGCCAGCAGCCAAGATCTTTCGGAGAACACTGAAGCTTTCTTT. Translated: CASSQDLSENTEAFF.

This clonotype was seen more than once but under ten times. This chain links TRBV3-1 with TRBJ2-5; 10 bases align to TRBD2. V lost 3 bases and J lost 0; bases outside the gene matches: 7. Per germline, CDR1 LGHDT and CDR2 YNNKEL (reference sequence). The CDR3 contains 17 residues. This chain's CDR3 is CASSHLSGRTYQETQYF. The DNA for the CDR3 is TGTGCCAGCAGCCATCTTAGCGGGAGGACGTACCAAGAGACCCAGTACTTC.

This clonotype was detected only a few times. This chain uses TRBV6-1 with TRBJ2-7; D is unclear. Per the germline V gene, CDR1 is MNHNS and CDR2 is SASEGT. This CDR3 comprises 13 residues. V lost 3 bases, J lost 0 bases, and 6 bases lay in between. CDR3 amino acids: CASSDPSSYEQYF. The DNA for the CDR3 is TGTGCCAGCAGTGACCCTTCCTCCTACGAGCAGTACTTC.

The sample holds a few counts of this clonotype. One junction end does not reproduce the germline sequence, and a read error may be involved. This chain's CDR3 is CASSEAAGPMHYDYTF. CDR3 nucleotides: TGCGCCAGCAGTGAAGCGGCAGGACCCATGCACTATGACTACACCTTC. This rearrangement joins TRBV10-2 to TRBJ1-2; unclear D gene. The CDR3 length is 16 residues. Germline CDR1 and CDR2: WSHSY and SAAADI.

About this clonotype itself: It is likely a read error, because the conserved phenylalanine at the end of the CDR3 is missing. The rearrangement links TRBV5-1 to TRBJ2-1, with 9 bases fitting TRBD2. The V gene's germline CDR1 is SGHRS and CDR2 YFSETQ. This CDR3 is built from 13 residues. V was pared by 6 bases and J by 6 bases, with 4 bases of the junction left unmatched. The CDR3 nucleotides read TGCGCCAGCAAGGCAGCGGGGGGCAATGAGCAGTTCTGC. Residues: CASKAAGGNEQFC.

The rearrangement uses TRBV20-1 and TRBJ1-5; D is uncertain. The CDR3 loop spans 13 amino acids. Germline assignment: CDR1 DFQATT and CDR2 SNEGSKA (reference sequence). V lost 5 bases and J lost 0, with 8 bases in between. For the CDR3, the DNA is TGCAGTGCTGGCCGGGTTAGCAATCAGCCCCAGCATTTT. Translating gives CSAGRVSNQPQHF.

This clonotype occurred many times. This chain joins TRBV11-2 and TRBJ2-3, with 14 bases lining up with TRBD2. Trimming took 5 bases from V and 2 from J; bases not matched to a gene: 6. The germline V gene has CDR1 SGHAT and CDR2 FQNNGV. CDR3 length: 17 amino acids. CDR3 coding DNA: TGTGCCAGCAGCCTCGGGACTAGCGGGGGCTACACAGATACGCAGTATTTT. It translates to CASSLGTSGGYTDTQYF.

V gene TRBV20-1 combines with J gene TRBJ2-3, with D perhaps TRBD1 (5 bases). This CDR3 contains 12 residues. The germline V gene encodes CDR1 DFQATT and CDR2 SNEGSKA (reference sequence). The DNA for the CDR3 is TGCAGCGCAGGGCTTAGCACAGATACGCAGTATTTT. This encodes CSAGLSTDTQYF.

This chain joins TRBV28 and TRBJ2-2, with no clear D. Germline V gene lookup returns CDR1 MDHEN and CDR2 SYDVKM. This CDR3 region has 14 residues. The germline V and J ends were trimmed by 4 bases and 2 bases, with 8 bases remaining between them. The CDR3 is CASSSGLNTGELFF. The CDR3 DNA follows: TGTGCCAGCAGTTCCGGGCTAAACACCGGGGAGCTGTTTTTT.

V usage is TRBV5-1 and J usage is TRBJ2-5, with no clear D. The CDR3 has 15 residues. Trimming cost V 0 bases and J 11 bases, with 20 bases left between them. Germline V gene lookup returns CDR1 SGHRS and CDR2 YFSETQ. The CDR3 loop is CASSLEALEYNEQYF. The CDR3 DNA reads TGCGCCAGCAGCTTGGAGGCCCTAGAGTACAATGAGCAGTACTTC. Variable domain in full (rest from reference TRBV5-1 and TRBJ2-5): KAGVTQTPRYLIKTRGQQVTLSCSPISGHRSVSWYQQTPGQGLQFLFEYFSETQRNKGNFPGRFSGRQFSNSRSEMNVSTLELGDSALYLCASSLEALEYNEQYFGPGTRLLVL.

The chain recombines TRBV11-2 with TRBJ2-7, with D perhaps being TRBD1 or TRBD2 (6 bases each). Trimming removed 5 bases from V and 7 bases from J, with 12 bases in between. Germline V CDR1 and CDR2: SGHAT, FQNNGV. The CDR3 sequence is 12 residues long. The CDR3 DNA reads as TGTGCCAGCAGCCGGGGGCCCCGGGAGCAGTACTTC. Residues: CASSRGPREQYF.